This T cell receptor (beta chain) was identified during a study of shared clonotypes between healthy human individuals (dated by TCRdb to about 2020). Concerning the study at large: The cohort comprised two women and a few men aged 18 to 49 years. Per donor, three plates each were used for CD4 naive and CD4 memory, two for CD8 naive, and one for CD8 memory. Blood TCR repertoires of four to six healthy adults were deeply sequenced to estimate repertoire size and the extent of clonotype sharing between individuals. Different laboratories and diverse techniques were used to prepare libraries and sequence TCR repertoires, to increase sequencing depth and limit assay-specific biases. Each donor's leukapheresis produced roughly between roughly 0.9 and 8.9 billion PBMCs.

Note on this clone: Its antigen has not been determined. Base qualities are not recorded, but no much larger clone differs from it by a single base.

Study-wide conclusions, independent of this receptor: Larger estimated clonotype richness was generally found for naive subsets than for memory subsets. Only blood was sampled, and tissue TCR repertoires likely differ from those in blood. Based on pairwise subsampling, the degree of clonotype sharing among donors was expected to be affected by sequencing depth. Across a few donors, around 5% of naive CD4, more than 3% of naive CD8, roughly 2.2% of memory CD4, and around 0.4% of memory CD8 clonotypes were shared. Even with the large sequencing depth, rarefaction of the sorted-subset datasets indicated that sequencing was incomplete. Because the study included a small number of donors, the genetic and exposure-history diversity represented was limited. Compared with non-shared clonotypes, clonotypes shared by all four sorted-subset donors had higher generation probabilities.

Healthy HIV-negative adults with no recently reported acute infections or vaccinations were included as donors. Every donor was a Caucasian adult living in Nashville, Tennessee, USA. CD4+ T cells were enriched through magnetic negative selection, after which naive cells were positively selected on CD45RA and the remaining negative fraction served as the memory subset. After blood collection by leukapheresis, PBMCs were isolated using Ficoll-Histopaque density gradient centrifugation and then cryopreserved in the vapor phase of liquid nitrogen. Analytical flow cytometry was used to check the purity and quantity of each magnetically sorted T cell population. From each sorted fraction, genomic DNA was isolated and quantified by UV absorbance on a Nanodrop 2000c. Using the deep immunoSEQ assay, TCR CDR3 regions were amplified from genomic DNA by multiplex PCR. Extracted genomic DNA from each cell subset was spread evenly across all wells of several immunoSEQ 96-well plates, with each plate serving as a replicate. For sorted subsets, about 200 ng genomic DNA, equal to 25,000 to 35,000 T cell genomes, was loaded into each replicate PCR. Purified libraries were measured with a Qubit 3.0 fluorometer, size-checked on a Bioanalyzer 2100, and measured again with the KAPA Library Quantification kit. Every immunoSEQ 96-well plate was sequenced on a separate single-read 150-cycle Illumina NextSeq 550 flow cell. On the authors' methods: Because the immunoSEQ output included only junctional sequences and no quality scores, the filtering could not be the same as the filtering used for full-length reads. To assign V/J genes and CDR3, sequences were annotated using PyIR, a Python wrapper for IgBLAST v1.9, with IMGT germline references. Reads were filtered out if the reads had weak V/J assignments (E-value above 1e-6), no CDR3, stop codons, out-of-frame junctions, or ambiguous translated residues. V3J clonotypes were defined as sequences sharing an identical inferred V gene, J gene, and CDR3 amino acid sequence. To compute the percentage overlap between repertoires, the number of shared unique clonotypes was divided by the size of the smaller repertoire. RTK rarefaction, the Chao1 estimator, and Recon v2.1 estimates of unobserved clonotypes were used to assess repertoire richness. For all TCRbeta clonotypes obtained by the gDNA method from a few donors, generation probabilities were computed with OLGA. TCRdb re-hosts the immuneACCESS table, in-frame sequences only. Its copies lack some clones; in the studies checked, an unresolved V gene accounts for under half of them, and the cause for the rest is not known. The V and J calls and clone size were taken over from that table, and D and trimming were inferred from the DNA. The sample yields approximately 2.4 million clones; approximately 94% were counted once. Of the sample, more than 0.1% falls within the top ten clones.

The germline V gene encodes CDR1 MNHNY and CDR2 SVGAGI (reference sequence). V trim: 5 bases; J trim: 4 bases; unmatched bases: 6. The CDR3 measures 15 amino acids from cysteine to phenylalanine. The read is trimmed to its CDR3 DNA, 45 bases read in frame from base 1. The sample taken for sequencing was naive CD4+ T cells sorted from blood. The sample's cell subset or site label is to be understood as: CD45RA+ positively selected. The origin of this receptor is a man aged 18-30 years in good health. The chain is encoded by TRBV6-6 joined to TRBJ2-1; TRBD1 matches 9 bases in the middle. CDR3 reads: CASSSTGGSYNEQFF. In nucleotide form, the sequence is TGTGCCAGCAGTAGTACAGGGGGCTCATACAATGAGCAGTTCTTC.